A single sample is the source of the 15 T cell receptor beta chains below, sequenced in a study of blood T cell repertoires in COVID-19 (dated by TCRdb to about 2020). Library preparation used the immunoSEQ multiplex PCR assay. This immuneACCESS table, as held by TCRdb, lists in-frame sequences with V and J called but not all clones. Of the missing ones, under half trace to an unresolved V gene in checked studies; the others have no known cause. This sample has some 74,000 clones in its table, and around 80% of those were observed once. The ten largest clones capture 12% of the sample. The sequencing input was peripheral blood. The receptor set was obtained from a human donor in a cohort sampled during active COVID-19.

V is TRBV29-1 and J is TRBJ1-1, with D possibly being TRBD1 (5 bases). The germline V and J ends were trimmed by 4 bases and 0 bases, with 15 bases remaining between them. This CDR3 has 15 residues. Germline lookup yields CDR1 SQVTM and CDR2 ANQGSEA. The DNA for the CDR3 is TGCAGCGTTGTTGGTAAGGGAGGGGTGAACACTGAAGCTTTCTTT. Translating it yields CSVVGKGGVNTEAFF.

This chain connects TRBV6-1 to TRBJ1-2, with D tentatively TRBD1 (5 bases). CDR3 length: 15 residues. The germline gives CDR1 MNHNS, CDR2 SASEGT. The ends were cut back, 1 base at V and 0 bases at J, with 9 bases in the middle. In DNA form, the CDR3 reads TGTGCCAGCAGTGAAGGGACAAGACCTAACTATGGCTACACCTTC. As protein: CASSEGTRPNYGYTF.

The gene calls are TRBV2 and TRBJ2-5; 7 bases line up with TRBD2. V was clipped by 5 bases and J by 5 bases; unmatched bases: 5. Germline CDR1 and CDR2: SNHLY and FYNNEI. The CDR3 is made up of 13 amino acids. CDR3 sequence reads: CASSNSGEETQYF. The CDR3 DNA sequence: TGTGCCAGCAGTAACAGCGGGGAGGAGACCCAGTACTTC.

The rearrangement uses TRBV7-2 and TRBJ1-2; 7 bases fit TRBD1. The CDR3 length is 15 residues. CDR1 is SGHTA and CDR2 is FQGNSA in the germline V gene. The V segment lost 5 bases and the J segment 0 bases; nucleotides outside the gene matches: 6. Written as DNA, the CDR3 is TGTGCCAGCAGCCCGATTGGACAGGCTAACTATGGCTACACCTTC. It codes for CASSPIGQANYGYTF.

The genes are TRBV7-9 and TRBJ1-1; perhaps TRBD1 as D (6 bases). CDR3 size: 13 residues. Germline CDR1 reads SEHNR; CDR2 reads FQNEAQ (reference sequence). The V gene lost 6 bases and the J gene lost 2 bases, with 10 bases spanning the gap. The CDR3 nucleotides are TGTGCCAGCAGGATGGACAGAAACACTGAAGCTTTCTTT. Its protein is CASRMDRNTEAFF.

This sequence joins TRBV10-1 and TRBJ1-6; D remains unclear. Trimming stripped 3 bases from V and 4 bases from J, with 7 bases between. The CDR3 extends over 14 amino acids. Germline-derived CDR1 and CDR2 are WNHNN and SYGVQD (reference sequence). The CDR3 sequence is CASSDRLYNSPLHF. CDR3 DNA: TGCGCCAGCAGTGACAGACTTTATAATTCACCCCTCCACTTT.

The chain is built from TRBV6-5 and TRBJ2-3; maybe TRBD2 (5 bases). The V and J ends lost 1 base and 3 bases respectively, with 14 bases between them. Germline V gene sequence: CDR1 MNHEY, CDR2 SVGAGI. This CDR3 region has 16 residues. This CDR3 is CASSYFTRPGTDTQYF. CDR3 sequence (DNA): TGTGCCAGCAGTTACTTTACAAGACCGGGAACAGATACGCAGTATTTT.

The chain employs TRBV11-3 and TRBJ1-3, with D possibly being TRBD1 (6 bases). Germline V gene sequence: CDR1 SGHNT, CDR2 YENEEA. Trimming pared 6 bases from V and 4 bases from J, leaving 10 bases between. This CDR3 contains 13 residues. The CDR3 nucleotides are TGTGCCAGCAGGTCGGGGGGCGGAAACACCATATATTTT. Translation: CASRSGGGNTIYF.

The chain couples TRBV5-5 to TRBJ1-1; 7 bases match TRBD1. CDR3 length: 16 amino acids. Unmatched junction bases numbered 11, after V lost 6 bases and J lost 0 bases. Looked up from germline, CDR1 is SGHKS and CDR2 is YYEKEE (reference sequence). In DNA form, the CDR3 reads TGTGCCAGCACCCTGCACCCAGGGGGAATGAACACTGAAGCTTTCTTT. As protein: CASTLHPGGMNTEAFF.

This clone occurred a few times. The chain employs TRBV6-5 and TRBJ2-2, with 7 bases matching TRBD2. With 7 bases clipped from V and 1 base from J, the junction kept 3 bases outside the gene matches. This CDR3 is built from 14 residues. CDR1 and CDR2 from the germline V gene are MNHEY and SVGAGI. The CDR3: CASIAGVNTGELFF. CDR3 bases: TGTGCCAGCATTGCGGGGGTGAACACCGGGGAGCTGTTTTTT.

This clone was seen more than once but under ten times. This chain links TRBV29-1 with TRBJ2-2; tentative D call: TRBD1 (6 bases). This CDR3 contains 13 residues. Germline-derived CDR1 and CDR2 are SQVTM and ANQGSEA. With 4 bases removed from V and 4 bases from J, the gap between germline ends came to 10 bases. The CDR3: CSVGIRGTGELFF. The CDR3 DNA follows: TGCAGCGTTGGGATCAGGGGCACCGGGGAGCTGTTTTTT.

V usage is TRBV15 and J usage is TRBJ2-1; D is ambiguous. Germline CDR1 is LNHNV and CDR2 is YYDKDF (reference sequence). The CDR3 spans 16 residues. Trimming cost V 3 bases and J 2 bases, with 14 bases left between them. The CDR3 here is CATSSRTGEAYNEQFF. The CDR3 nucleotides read TGTGCCACCAGCAGTCGCACTGGAGAGGCCTACAATGAGCAGTTCTTC. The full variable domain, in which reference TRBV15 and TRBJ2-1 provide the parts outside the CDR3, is DAMVIQNPRYQVTQFGKPVTLSCSQTLNHNVMYWYQQKSSQAPKLLFHYYDKDFNNEADTPDNFQSRRPNTSFCFLDIRSPGLGDTAMYLCATSSRTGEAYNEQFFGPGTRLTVL.

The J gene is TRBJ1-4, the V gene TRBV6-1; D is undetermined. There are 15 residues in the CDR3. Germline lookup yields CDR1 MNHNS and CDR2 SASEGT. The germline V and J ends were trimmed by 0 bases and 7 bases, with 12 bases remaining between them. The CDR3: CASSEAEWSSEKLFF. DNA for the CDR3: TGTGCCAGCAGTGAAGCGGAATGGAGTAGTGAAAAACTGTTTTTT.

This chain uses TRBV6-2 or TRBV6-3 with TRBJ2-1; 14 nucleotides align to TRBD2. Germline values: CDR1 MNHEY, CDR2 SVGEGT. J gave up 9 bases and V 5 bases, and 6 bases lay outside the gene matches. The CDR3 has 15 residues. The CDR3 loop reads CASSGTSGSRAEQFF. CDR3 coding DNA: TGTGCCAGCAGTGGGACTAGCGGGAGTAGGGCTGAGCAGTTCTTC.

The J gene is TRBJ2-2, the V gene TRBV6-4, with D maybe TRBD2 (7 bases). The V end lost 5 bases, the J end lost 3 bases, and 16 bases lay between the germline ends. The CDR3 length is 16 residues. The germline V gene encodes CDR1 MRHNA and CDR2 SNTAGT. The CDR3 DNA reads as TGTGCCAGCAGTAACCCCGGGGGGCGCGACACCGGGGAGCTGTTTTTT. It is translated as CASSNPGGRDTGELFF.